Included here is one TCR beta chain sequence, with context. As yet, its antigen is unknown. Looked up from germline, CDR1 is SGHTA and CDR2 is FQGNSA. CDR3 length: 13 amino acids. Trimming removed 4 bases at V and 1 base at J, with 6 bases between. The entry originates in a study of T cells in Graves' hyperthyroidism and ophthalmopathy. RNA transcripts gave rise to amplified TCR beta CDR3 regions. HTBI primers were employed in a first-round RT-PCR of the TCR CDR3. TCRdb reprocessed the multiplex PCR reads via MiXCR and lists one record per CDR3 protein. The sample shows a few hundred thousand distinct CDR3 sequences, approximately 20% of them seen only once. No ophthalmopathy progression within 18 months constituted stable Graves' hyperthyroidism. The study enrolled patients aged 18 to 65 with newly diagnosed hyperthyroidism of under 2 months' duration. Findings of the study overall: The model anticipated ophthalmopathy a median about six months pre-onset.

This TCR derives from a man aged 40-55 years with Graves' hyperthyroidism. V usage is TRBV7-2 and J usage is TRBJ2-3, with unresolved D. The source material was blood. The CDR3 loop reads CASSSHGTDTQYF. The CDR3 bases are TGTGCCAGCAGCTCCCACGGCACAGATACGCAGTATTTT.